The 19 T cell receptor beta chains reported below all come from one sample, sequenced in a study of Ad26.COV2.S vaccination and SARS-CoV-2 variants. Sample treatment: some 20 received Ad26.COV2.S at low or high dose, single or two shots; several received placebo; per-sample allocation not given. Day 63 after the first vaccine or placebo injection was the time point for sampling. The table came from immunoSEQ multiplex PCR; TCRdb's copy has only in-frame clones and leaves some out. The profile shows about 350,000 clones, about nine tenths of them singletons. The sample here was peripheral blood, taken in a trial of Ad26.COV2.S vaccine versus placebo. The receptors originated from a person aged 18-65 years who received the Ad26.COV2.S COVID-19 vaccine or a placebo.

The rearrangement links TRBV24-1 to TRBJ2-3, with D unclear. The V and J ends lost 3 bases and 1 base respectively, with 10 bases between them. The CDR3 contains 15 residues. The germline V gene has CDR1 KGHDR and CDR2 SFDVKD. DNA for the CDR3: TGTGCCACCAGTGATAGGCGTGCGGGCACAGATACGCAGTATTTT. Translating gives CATSDRRAGTDTQYF.

In DNA, the CDR3 is TGTGCCAGCAGCCCCGTGGGACCGAGCTATGGCTACACCTTC. Protein sequence: CASSPVGPSYGYTF. The chain combines TRBV7-2 with TRBJ1-2; tentatively, D is TRBD1 (5 bases). The V end lost 5 bases, the J end lost 4 bases, and 14 bases lay between the germline ends. CDR3 size: 14 residues. Germline assignment: CDR1 SGHTA and CDR2 FQGNSA.

The chain has TRBV6-6 and TRBJ1-2; D is unclear. Germline assignment: CDR1 MNHNY and CDR2 SVGAGI (reference sequence). This CDR3 region has 16 residues. The ends were cut back, 0 bases at V and 8 bases at J, with 19 bases in the middle. The CDR3 reads CASSYSIGLGSAGYTF. CDR3 nucleotide sequence: TGTGCCAGCAGTTACTCGATTGGACTGGGCTCAGCGGGCTACACCTTC.

J is TRBJ2-6 and V is TRBV19; D ambiguous. The V end lost 9 bases, the J end lost 4 bases, and 19 bases lay between the germline ends. Germline assignment: CDR1 LNHDA and CDR2 SQIVND (reference sequence). The CDR3 runs 16 residues. The CDR3 reads CASTSHSAQGANVLTF. CDR3 nucleotides: TGTGCCAGCACCTCTCACAGCGCCCAGGGGGCCAACGTCCTGACTTTC.

V is TRBV11-2 and J is TRBJ2-1; D uncertain. Looked up from germline, CDR1 is SGHAT and CDR2 is FQNNGV. V was pared by 3 bases and J by 0 bases, with 12 bases between. This CDR3 region has 16 residues. The DNA of the CDR3 is TGTGCCAGCAGCTTCGGGCGACGCAGCTCCTACAATGAGCAGTTCTTC. Amino acid sequence: CASSFGRRSSYNEQFF. The variable domain in full, with the rest retrieved from reference TRBV11-2 and TRBJ2-1, is EAGVAQSPRYKIIEKRQSVAFWCNPISGHATLYWYQQILGQGPKLLIQFQNNGVVDDSQLPKDRFSAERLKGVDSTLKIQPAKLEDSAVYLCASSFGRRSSYNEQFFGPGTRLTVL.

J is TRBJ1-1 and V is TRBV6-5, with D possibly matching TRBD1 (6 bases). Germline V gene data show CDR1 as MNHEY and CDR2 as SVGAGI. CDR3 length equals 13 residues. V lost 5 bases to trimming and J lost 5 bases, with 12 bases between them. CDR3 loop: CASSIGTITEAFF. The DNA of the CDR3 is TGTGCCAGCAGTATAGGGACAATAACTGAAGCTTTCTTT.

J is TRBJ2-5 and V is TRBV5-1; D may be TRBD2 (6 bases). Per germline, CDR1 SGHRS and CDR2 YFSETQ. The CDR3 is made up of 16 amino acids. V was pared by 0 bases and J by 2 bases, with 14 bases between. CDR3 nucleotides: TGCGCCAGCAGCTTGGCAATATCGGGGAGGCAAGAGACCCAGTACTTC. Translating it yields CASSLAISGRQETQYF.

With regard to this clone: At the DNA level, this CDR3 is encoded by other sequences in the same sample as well. The genes are TRBV7-2 and TRBJ1-5; no clear D. The V gene lost 1 base and the J gene lost 0 bases, with 7 bases spanning the gap. The CDR3 covers 15 residues. Germline values: CDR1 SGHTA, CDR2 FQGNSA. The CDR3 protein is CASSLEQYSNQPQHF. In DNA, the CDR3 is TGTGCCAGCAGCTTAGAGCAGTATAGCAATCAGCCCCAGCATTTT.

This rearrangement joins TRBV5-1 to TRBJ1-3; D gene uncertain. In germline, CDR1 is SGHRS, CDR2 YFSETQ. The CDR3 is 15 amino acids. V lost 1 base and J lost 2, with 10 bases in between. CDR3 in amino acids: CASSLMTVPGNTIYF. The DNA of the CDR3 is TGCGCCAGCAGCTTGATGACGGTTCCTGGAAACACCATATATTTT.

This chain uses TRBV30 with TRBJ2-3; either TRBD1 or TRBD2 may fit D (5 bases each). The length of the CDR3 is 15 residues. V gave up 0 bases and J gave up 1 base, with 11 bases separating them. Germline lookup yields CDR1 GTSNPN and CDR2 SVGIG (reference sequence). The CDR3 coding sequence is TGTGCCTGGAGTGTACGGGACCTTCGCACAGATACGCAGTATTTT. Protein: CAWSVRDLRTDTQYF.

In its sample, this clone was seen once. The genes are TRBV5-5 and TRBJ2-3; D is perhaps TRBD1 (6 bases). The CDR3 has 14 residues. With 0 bases removed from V and 6 bases from J, the gap between germline ends came to 11 bases. Per germline, CDR1 SGHKS and CDR2 YYEKEE (reference sequence). The CDR3 coding sequence is TGTGCCAGCAGCTTGGGGGGGCTTGCGGATACGCAGTATTTT. Its translation: CASSLGGLADTQYF.

The genes are TRBV12-5 and TRBJ2-1, with TRBD1 matching over 9 bases. Germline V CDR1 and CDR2: LGHNT, FRNRAP. V lost 3 bases, J lost 7 bases, and 7 bases stayed unmatched. The CDR3 length is 15 residues. The chain's CDR3 is CASGLGQGMGNEQFF. The CDR3 nucleotides read TGTGCTAGTGGTTTAGGACAGGGGATGGGAAATGAGCAGTTCTTC. The full variable domain, completed using reference TRBV12-5 and TRBJ2-1, is DARVTQTPRHKVTEMGQEVTMRCQPILGHNTVFWYRQTMMQGLELLAYFRNRAPLDDSGMPKDRFSAEMPDATLATLKIQPSEPRDSAVYFCASGLGQGMGNEQFFGPGTRLTVL.

CDR3 sequence reads: CASSWGLEGSYNSPLHF. The CDR3 bases are TGCGCCAGCAGCTGGGGTCTCGAGGGGAGCTATAATTCACCCCTCCACTTT. The J gene is TRBJ1-6, the V gene TRBV5-1; D perhaps matches TRBD1 (5 bases). V was pared by 3 bases and J by 3 bases, with 16 bases between. The CDR3 runs to 17 residues. Germline V gives CDR1 SGHRS, CDR2 YFSETQ.

The rearrangement joins TRBV27 to TRBJ1-1, with D perhaps TRBD1 (5 bases). Trimming left V 2 bases short and J 1 base short, with 11 bases between. Germline CDR1 and CDR2: MNHEY and SMNVEV (reference sequence). The CDR3 sequence is 15 residues long. CDR3 nucleotides: TGTGCCAGCAGTTTACGGGGGACGGCGAACACTGAAGCTTTCTTT. The encoded protein is CASSLRGTANTEAFF.

This chain joins TRBV27 and TRBJ2-3, with 9 nucleotides matching TRBD1. The CDR3 totals 14 residues. The V and J ends lost 6 bases and 7 bases, in that order; junction bases with no gene match: 8. Germline loops: CDR1 MNHEY, CDR2 SMNVEV (reference sequence). CDR3 DNA: TGTGCCAGCAGAACTACAGGGGGCGCGAATACGCAGTATTTT. Translating gives CASRTTGGANTQYF.

The rearrangement joins TRBV13 to TRBJ1-1, with D unresolved. The CDR3 is made up of 14 amino acids. V was shortened by 0 bases and J by 1 base, with 6 bases between the two germline ends. The germline CDR1 and CDR2 sequences are PRHDT and FYEKMQ (reference sequence). CDR3 amino acids: CASSLGAPNTEAFF. The CDR3 region has the DNA TGTGCCAGCAGCTTAGGCGCCCCGAACACTGAAGCTTTCTTT.

The chain links TRBV7-2 to TRBJ2-7; tentatively, D is TRBD1 or TRBD2 (5 bases each). Trimming shortened V by 5 bases and J by 3 bases, and 14 bases separated the two germline ends. This CDR3 is 14 amino acids long. CDR1 is SGHTA, CDR2 FQGNSA, per germline. The CDR3 is CASSRGPGDYEQYF. The CDR3 nucleotides read TGTGCCAGCAGCCGGGGACCTGGGGACTACGAGCAGTACTTC.

The chain joins TRBV12-5 to TRBJ2-1; no firm D call. CDR1 LGHNT and CDR2 FRNRAP come from the germline V gene. Trimming stripped 1 base from V and 7 bases from J, with 17 bases between. The CDR3 covers 16 residues. The CDR3 DNA reads TGTGCTAGTGGTTTGGGGGTCGTGGGTTCGGAAAATGAGCAGTTCTTC. Protein sequence: CASGLGVVGSENEQFF.

The V gene is TRBV27, the J gene TRBJ1-3; D gene ambiguous. Trimming took 5 bases from V and 2 from J, leaving 7 bases between them. The CDR3 has 13 residues. Germline CDR1 reads MNHEY; CDR2 reads SMNVEV (reference sequence). The CDR3 spells CASSIQPGNTIYF. The CDR3 nucleotides read TGTGCCAGCAGTATACAACCTGGAAACACCATATATTTT.